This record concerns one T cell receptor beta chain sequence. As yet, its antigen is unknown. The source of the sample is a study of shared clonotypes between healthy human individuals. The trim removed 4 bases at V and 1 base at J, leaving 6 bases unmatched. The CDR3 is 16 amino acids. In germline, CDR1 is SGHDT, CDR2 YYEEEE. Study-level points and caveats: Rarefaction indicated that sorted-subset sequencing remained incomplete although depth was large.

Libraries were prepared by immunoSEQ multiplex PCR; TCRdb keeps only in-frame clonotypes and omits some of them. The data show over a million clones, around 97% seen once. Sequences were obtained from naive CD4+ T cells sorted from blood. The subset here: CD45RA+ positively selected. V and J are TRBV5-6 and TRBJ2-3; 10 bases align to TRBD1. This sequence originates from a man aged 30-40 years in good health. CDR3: CASSTPGQGRTDTQYF. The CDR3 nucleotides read TGTGCCAGCAGCACGCCGGGACAGGGGCGCACAGATACGCAGTATTTT.